One and the same sample provided the 17 T cell receptor beta chains below, sequenced in a study of early T cells in non-severe SARS-CoV-2 infection. TCRdb ran MiXCR on the 5' RACE reads and lists one entry per CDR3 protein. Of roughly 26,000 distinct CDR3 sequences in the sample, approximately 4.1% are singletons; the top ten hold 6.2%. The material sequenced was whole blood. These receptors all come from an adult who was a healthcare worker with PCR-confirmed SARS-CoV-2 infection or an uninfected control (not recorded which).

This clonotype was recorded many times. The CDR3 coding sequence is TGTGCCAGCAGCATCAGACTAGCCCAATACAATGAGCAGTTCTTC. Its translation is CASSIRLAQYNEQFF. This chain uses TRBV7-2 with TRBJ2-1; 7 positions agree with TRBD2. Germline CDR1 reads SGHTA; CDR2 reads FQGNSA. This CDR3 spans 15 amino acids. Unmatched junction bases numbered 8, after V lost 5 bases and J lost 4 bases. The complete variable domain, with remaining parts taken from reference TRBV7-2 and TRBJ2-1, reads GAGVSQSPSNKVTEKGKDVELRCDPISGHTALYWYRQSLGQGLEFLIYFQGNSAPDKSGLPSDRFSAERTGGSVSTLTIQRTQQEDSAVYLCASSIRLAQYNEQFFGPGTRLTVL.

This clonotype was detected many times. This chain uses TRBV11-2 with TRBJ1-6; D ambiguous. Germline V lookup: CDR1 SGHAT, CDR2 FQNNGV. V was trimmed by 2 bases and J by 9 bases, leaving 8 bases between them. This CDR3 has 13 amino acids. The CDR3 loop is CASSLSGTSPLHF. CDR3 DNA sequence: TGTGCCAGCAGCTTATCAGGAACTTCACCCCTCCACTTT.

This clonotype was counted at least ten times. This chain joins TRBV2 and TRBJ2-7; the D gene is possibly TRBD1 (6 bases). The CDR3 extends over 12 amino acids. Germline values: CDR1 SNHLY, CDR2 FYNNEI. V lost 6 bases, J lost 5 bases, and 11 bases lay in between. The CDR3 loop reads CASSRDINEQYF. The CDR3 DNA reads as TGTGCCAGCAGCCGGGACATCAACGAGCAGTACTTC.

There are many counts of this clonotype. V usage is TRBV20-1 and J usage is TRBJ1-5, with no clear D. Germline-derived CDR1 and CDR2 are DFQATT and SNEGSKA (reference sequence). Trimming took 0 bases from V and 0 from J, leaving 12 bases between them. This CDR3 contains 16 residues. The CDR3: CSARDDGLYSNQPQHF. As DNA, the CDR3 is TGCAGTGCTAGAGATGACGGTCTGTATAGCAATCAGCCCCAGCATTTT.

This clonotype was seen ten or more times. This sequence joins TRBV12-3 or TRBV12-4 and TRBJ2-7; TRBD1 or TRBD2 may be the D gene (5 bases each). The CDR3 sequence is 13 residues long. The germline V and J ends were trimmed by 5 bases and 3 bases, with 11 bases remaining between them. The CDR3 coding sequence is TGTGCCAGCAGTGTCCGGGGCGACTACGAGCAGTACTTC. This sequence encodes CASSVRGDYEQYF.

This clonotype was seen ten or more times. The chain has TRBV19 and TRBJ1-5; TRBD1 might be the D (6 bases). Deletions cut 5 bases from V and 11 bases from J, with 28 bases between. Germline loops: CDR1 LNHDA, CDR2 SQIVND (reference sequence). The CDR3 length is 17 residues. The CDR3 protein is CASSWRQDLGWQSAQHF. CDR3 in DNA: TGTGCCAGTAGTTGGCGACAGGACTTGGGCTGGCAATCAGCCCAGCATTTT.

This clonotype was seen repeatedly, ten times or more. The rearrangement uses TRBV7-9 and TRBJ1-3; D gene unclear. The CDR3 extends over 14 amino acids. With 3 bases removed from V and 3 bases from J, the gap between germline ends came to 9 bases. The germline gives CDR1 SEHNR, CDR2 FQNEAQ (reference sequence). The CDR3 region is CASSLLESGNTIYF. CDR3 DNA sequence: TGTGCCAGCAGCTTGCTTGAAAGTGGAAACACCATATATTTT.

In its sample, this clonotype was seen many times. The genes are TRBV7-9 and TRBJ2-1, with D uncertain. The CDR3 covers 12 residues. The germline gives CDR1 SEHNR, CDR2 FQNEAQ (reference sequence). Trimming removed 4 bases at V and 5 bases at J, with 6 bases between. The CDR3 is CASSSRNNEQFF. In DNA, the CDR3 is TGTGCCAGCAGCTCCAGAAACAATGAGCAGTTCTTC.

This clonotype is judged medium-sized. The chain carries TRBV7-8 and TRBJ1-5; unclear D gene. The V gene's germline CDR1 is SGHVS and CDR2 FQNEAQ. With 4 bases removed from V and 11 bases from J, the gap between germline ends came to 12 bases. The CDR3 contains 12 residues. CDR3 nucleotides: TGTGCCAGCAGCTCCAACCCGGATTCCCAGCATTTT. Translation: CASSSNPDSQHF.

In its sample, this clonotype was seen many times. The chain links TRBV10-3 to TRBJ2-7; TRBD1 matches at 7 bases. The J segment lost 5 bases and the V segment lost 6 bases, leaving 10 bases of the junction unmatched. The germline gives CDR1 ENHRY, CDR2 SYGVKD. CDR3 size: 14 residues. The CDR3, as DNA: TGTGCCATCAGCCCCGGACAGGAATCCCACGAGCAGTACTTC. Translated: CAISPGQESHEQYF.

At least ten counts were recorded for this clonotype. V usage is TRBV7-9 and J usage is TRBJ2-3; D is tentatively TRBD1 or TRBD2 (5 bases each). CDR1 is SEHNR and CDR2 is FQNEAQ in the germline V gene (reference sequence). Trimming cost V 5 bases and J 1 base, with 19 bases left between them. This CDR3 region has 17 residues. The CDR3 here is CASSPRRSGPRTDTQYF. The DNA of the CDR3 is TGTGCCAGCAGCCCAAGACGGTCGGGGCCCCGCACAGATACGCAGTATTTT.

This clonotype was found many times. The chain is built from TRBV4-2 and TRBJ2-3; D possibly corresponds to TRBD2 (6 bases). Per germline, CDR1 LGHNA and CDR2 YNFKEQ. The CDR3 runs 17 residues. The V gene lost 1 base and the J gene lost 2 bases, with 16 bases spanning the gap. CDR3 sequence reads: CASSQVGWDSLTDTQYF. CDR3 nucleotides: TGTGCCAGCAGCCAAGTAGGTTGGGACTCTCTCACAGATACGCAGTATTTT.

This clonotype was seen repeatedly, ten times or more. The chain employs TRBV29-1 and TRBJ2-3; no reliable D call. The germline V gene encodes CDR1 SQVTM and CDR2 ANQGSEA. The length of the CDR3 is 14 residues. Trimming removed 7 bases from V and 4 bases from J, with 18 bases in between. Here the CDR3 DNA reads TGCAGCGCATCCATGACTTCTCAGGCAGATACGCAGTATTTT. This encodes CSASMTSQADTQYF.

There are many counts of this clonotype. This chain joins TRBV3-1 and TRBJ1-2; D not certain. Trimming took 1 base from V and 0 from J, leaving 9 bases between them. The CDR3 loop spans 15 amino acids. Germline CDR1 reads LGHDT; CDR2 reads YNNKEL (reference sequence). CDR3 in DNA: TGTGCCAGCAGCCAAGGACACAAGACTAACTATGGCTACACCTTC. Translated: CASSQGHKTNYGYTF.

The sample holds a few counts of this clonotype. The V gene is TRBV4-3, the J gene TRBJ2-1, with D perhaps being TRBD1 or TRBD2 (6 bases each). V was shortened by 1 base and J by 4 bases, with 11 bases between the two germline ends. The CDR3 consists of 15 residues. The germline V gene has CDR1 LGHNA and CDR2 YSLEER. In DNA form, the CDR3 reads TGCGCCAGCAGCCAAGTCTGGGGGGCTTACAATGAGCAGTTCTTC. This encodes CASSQVWGAYNEQFF.

The chain uses TRBV5-5 and TRBJ2-5, with D unclear. The CDR3 extends over 14 amino acids. V was clipped by 1 base and J by 3 bases, with 10 bases between them. The V gene's germline CDR1 is SGHKS and CDR2 YYEKEE (reference sequence). CDR3 in amino acids: CASSLFFTEETQYF. CDR3 in DNA: TGTGCCAGCAGCTTGTTTTTTACGGAAGAGACCCAGTACTTC. Full variable domain (rest looked up from reference TRBV5-5 and TRBJ2-5): DAGVTQSPTHLIKTRGQQVTLRCSPISGHKSVSWYQQVLGQGPQFIFQYYEKEERGRGNFPDRFSARQFPNYSSELNVNALLLGDSALYLCASSLFFTEETQYFGPGTRLLVL.

Only a few counts were recorded for this clonotype. The chain links TRBV4-2 to TRBJ2-7; D might be TRBD2 (6 bases). CDR1 is LGHNA, CDR2 YNFKEQ, per germline. V was shortened by 2 bases and J by 3 bases, with 14 bases between the two germline ends. The CDR3 is made up of 15 amino acids. CDR3 coding DNA: TGTGCCAGCAGCCAATCATTTACTAGCAGCTACGAGCAGTACTTC. It is translated as CASSQSFTSSYEQYF.